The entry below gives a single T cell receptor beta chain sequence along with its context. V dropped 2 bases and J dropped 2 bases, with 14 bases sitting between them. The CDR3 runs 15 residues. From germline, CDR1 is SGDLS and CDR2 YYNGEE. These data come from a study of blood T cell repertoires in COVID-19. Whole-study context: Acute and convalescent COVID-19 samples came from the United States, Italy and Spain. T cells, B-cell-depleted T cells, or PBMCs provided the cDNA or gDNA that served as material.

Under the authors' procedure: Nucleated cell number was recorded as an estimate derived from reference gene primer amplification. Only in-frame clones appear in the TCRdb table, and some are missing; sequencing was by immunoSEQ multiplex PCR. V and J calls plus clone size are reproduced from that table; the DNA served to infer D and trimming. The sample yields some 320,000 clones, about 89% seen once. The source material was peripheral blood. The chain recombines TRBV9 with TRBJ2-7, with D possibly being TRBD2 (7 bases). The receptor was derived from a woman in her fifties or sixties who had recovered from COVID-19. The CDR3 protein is CASSVSAGAPYEQYF. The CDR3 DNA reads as TGTGCCAGCAGCGTCTCTGCGGGGGCCCCCTACGAGCAGTACTTC.